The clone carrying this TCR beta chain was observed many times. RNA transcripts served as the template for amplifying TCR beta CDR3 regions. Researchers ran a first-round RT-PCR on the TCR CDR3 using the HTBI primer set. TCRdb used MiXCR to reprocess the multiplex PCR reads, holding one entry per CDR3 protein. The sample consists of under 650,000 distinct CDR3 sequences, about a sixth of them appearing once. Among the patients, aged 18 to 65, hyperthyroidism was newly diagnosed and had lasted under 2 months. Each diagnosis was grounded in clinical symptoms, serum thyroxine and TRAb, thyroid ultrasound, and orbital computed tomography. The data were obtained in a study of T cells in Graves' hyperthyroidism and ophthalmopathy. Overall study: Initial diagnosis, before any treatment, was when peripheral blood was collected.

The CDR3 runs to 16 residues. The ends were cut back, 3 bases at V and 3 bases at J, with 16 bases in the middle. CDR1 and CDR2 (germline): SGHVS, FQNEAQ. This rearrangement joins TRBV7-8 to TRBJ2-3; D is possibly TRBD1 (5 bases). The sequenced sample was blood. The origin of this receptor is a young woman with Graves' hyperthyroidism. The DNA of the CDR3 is TGTGCCAGCAGCTTGGAGCAGGGCATGATGACAGATACGCAGTATTTT. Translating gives CASSLEQGMMTDTQYF.